Below, 9 T cell receptor beta chains from the same sample are listed, as sequenced in a study of OX40 agonist ivuxolimab in advanced cancers. The method was immunoSEQ multiplex PCR; TCRdb's version includes in-frame clones alone and lacks a portion of them. The data contain around 50,000 clones, approximately 90% of them singletons. This specimen was CD4+ or CD8+ T cells sorted from blood, taken in a trial of the OX40 agonist ivuxolimab. All receptors derive from an adult with an advanced solid tumor such as melanoma, head and neck, liver or kidney cancer.

This clone came up a few times. The CDR3, as DNA: TGTGCCAGCAGCGTAGGACTAGCGGGAGTCACAGATACGCAGTATTTT. It is translated as CASSVGLAGVTDTQYF. The chain is built from TRBV9 and TRBJ2-3, with 12 bases aligning to TRBD2. Germline lookup yields CDR1 SGDLS and CDR2 YYNGEE. The CDR3 is made up of 16 amino acids. With 0 bases clipped from V and 2 bases from J, the junction kept 1 base outside the gene matches.

The gene calls are TRBV5-4 and TRBJ2-3, with 11 bases matching TRBD2. From germline, CDR1 is SGHNT and CDR2 YYREEE (reference sequence). This CDR3 spans 17 amino acids. Trimming cost V 4 bases and J 8 bases; bases outside gene matches: 15. The CDR3 spells CASSHLLAGGSPGTQYF. CDR3 nucleotides: TGTGCCAGCAGCCACCTCCTAGCGGGAGGCTCCCCCGGTACGCAGTATTTT.

The chain joins TRBV19 to TRBJ2-2; D uncertain. Trimming took off 10 bases at V and 4 bases at J, with 13 bases between the two ends. Germline CDR1 and CDR2: LNHDA and SQIVND (reference sequence). The CDR3 length is 13 residues. The CDR3 DNA is TGTGCCACGGCCGGAGTCGCCACCGGGGAGCTGTTTTTT. Encoded protein: CATAGVATGELFF.

The table lists this clone with a few counts. At one of its ends the junction is not consistent with the germline gene, which may arise from a read error. This sequence joins TRBV7-9 and TRBJ1-1; D is undetermined. The CDR3 sequence is 13 residues long. Germline-derived CDR1 and CDR2 are SEHNR and FQNEAQ (reference sequence). CDR3 bases: TGCGCCAGCAGCTCGACAACGAACACTGAAGCTTTCTTT. It codes for CASSSTTNTEAFF. Looking up the rest from reference TRBV7-9 and TRBJ1-1 gives the full variable domain: DTGVSQNPRHKITKRGQNVTFRCDPISEHNRLYWYRQTLGQGPEFLTYFQNEAQLEKSRLLSDRFSAERPKGSFSTLEIQRTEQGDSAMYLCASSSTTNTEAFFGQGTRLTVV.

This clone is a singleton in its sample. The gene calls are TRBV15 and TRBJ1-1; 10 bases agree with TRBD1. Germline V CDR1 and CDR2: LNHNV, YYDKDF (reference sequence). V lost 6 bases, J lost 5 bases, and 3 bases stayed unmatched. The CDR3 has 13 residues. CDR3 in DNA: TGTGCCACCAGGGACAGGGGGGGAACTGAAGCTTTCTTT. Protein sequence: CATRDRGGTEAFF.

V gene TRBV2 combines with J gene TRBJ2-7, with TRBD1 matching 8 bases. The junction had 5 bases not matched to a gene; V was cut back by 5 bases and J by 2 bases. Germline lookup yields CDR1 SNHLY and CDR2 FYNNEI. The CDR3 has 14 amino acids. The CDR3 sequence: CASSRPGQAYEQYF. Here the CDR3 DNA reads TGTGCCAGCAGTAGACCGGGACAGGCCTACGAGCAGTACTTC.

This rearrangement joins TRBV6-5 to TRBJ2-7, with 8 nucleotides matching TRBD1. The CDR3 loop spans 14 amino acids. The germline CDR1 and CDR2 sequences are MNHEY and SVGAGI. After removal of 4 bases from V and 2 bases from J, the junction contained 4 bases not matched to a gene. In DNA, the CDR3 is TGTGCCAGCAGTTTAGGACAGGGACCCTACGAGCAGTACTTC. This translates into CASSLGQGPYEQYF.

This clone has just one count. In DNA, the CDR3 is TGTGCCAGCAGCCGTACTTGGGGTAATGAAAAACTGTTTTTT. Its translation: CASSRTWGNEKLFF. The chain links TRBV11-2 to TRBJ1-4; D gene unclear. The CDR3 extends over 14 amino acids. Germline-derived CDR1 and CDR2 are SGHAT and FQNNGV. V was cut by 5 bases and J by 4 bases, with 11 bases left in between.

The gene calls are TRBV6-1 and TRBJ2-3; maybe TRBD2 (5 bases). This CDR3 has 14 residues. Germline V gene sequence: CDR1 MNHNS, CDR2 SASEGT. V shed 7 bases and J shed 5 bases, with 16 bases lying between them. The CDR3 spells CASTLSSAGDTQYF. The CDR3 DNA sequence: TGTGCCAGCACGCTCAGTTCGGCGGGAGATACGCAGTATTTT.